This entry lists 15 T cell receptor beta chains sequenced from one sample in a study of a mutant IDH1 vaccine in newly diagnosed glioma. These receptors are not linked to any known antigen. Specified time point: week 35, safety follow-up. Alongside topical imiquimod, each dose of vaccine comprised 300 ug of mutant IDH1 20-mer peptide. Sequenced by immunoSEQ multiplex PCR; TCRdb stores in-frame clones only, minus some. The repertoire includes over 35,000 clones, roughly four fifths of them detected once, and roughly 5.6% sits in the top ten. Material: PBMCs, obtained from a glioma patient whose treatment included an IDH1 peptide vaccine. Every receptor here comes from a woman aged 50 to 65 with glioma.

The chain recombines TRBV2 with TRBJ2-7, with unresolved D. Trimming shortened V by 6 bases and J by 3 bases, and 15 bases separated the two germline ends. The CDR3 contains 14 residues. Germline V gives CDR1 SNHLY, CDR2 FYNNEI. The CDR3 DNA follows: TGTGCCAGCAGGTACAGAAGCCTTGACTACGAGCAGTACTTC. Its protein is CASRYRSLDYEQYF.

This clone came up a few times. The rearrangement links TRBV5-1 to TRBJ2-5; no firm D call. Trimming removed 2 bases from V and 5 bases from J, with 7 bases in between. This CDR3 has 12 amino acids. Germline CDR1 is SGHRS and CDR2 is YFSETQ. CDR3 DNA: TGCGCCAGCAGCTTACGGACGGAGACCCAGTACTTC. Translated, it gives CASSLRTETQYF.

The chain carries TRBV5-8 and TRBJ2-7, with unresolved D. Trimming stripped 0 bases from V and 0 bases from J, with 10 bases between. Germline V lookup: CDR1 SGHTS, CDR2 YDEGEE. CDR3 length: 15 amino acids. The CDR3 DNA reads TGTGCCAGCAGCTTGGGCCCAGGATACTCCTACGAGCAGTACTTC. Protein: CASSLGPGYSYEQYF.

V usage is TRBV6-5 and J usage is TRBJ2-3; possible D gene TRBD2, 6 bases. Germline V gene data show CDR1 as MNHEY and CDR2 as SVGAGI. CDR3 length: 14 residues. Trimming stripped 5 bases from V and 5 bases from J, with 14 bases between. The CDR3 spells CASSLGRRGDTQYF. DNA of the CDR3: TGTGCCAGCAGTCTGGGACGGAGGGGAGATACGCAGTATTTT.

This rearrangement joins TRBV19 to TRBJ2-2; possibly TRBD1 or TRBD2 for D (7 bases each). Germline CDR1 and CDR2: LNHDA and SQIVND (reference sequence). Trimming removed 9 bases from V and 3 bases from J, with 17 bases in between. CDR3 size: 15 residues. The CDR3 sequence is CARGGRGADTGELFF. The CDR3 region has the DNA TGTGCCAGAGGGGGCCGGGGGGCGGACACCGGGGAGCTGTTTTTT.

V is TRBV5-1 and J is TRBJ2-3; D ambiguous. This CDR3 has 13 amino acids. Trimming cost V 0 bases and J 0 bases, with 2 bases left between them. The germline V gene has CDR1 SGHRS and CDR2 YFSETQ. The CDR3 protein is CASSLDSTDTQYF. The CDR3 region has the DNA TGCGCCAGCAGCTTGGACAGCACAGATACGCAGTATTTT. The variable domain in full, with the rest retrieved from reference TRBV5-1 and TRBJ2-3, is KAGVTQTPRYLIKTRGQQVTLSCSPISGHRSVSWYQQTPGQGLQFLFEYFSETQRNKGNFPGRFSGRQFSNSRSEMNVSTLELGDSALYLCASSLDSTDTQYFGPGTRLTVL.

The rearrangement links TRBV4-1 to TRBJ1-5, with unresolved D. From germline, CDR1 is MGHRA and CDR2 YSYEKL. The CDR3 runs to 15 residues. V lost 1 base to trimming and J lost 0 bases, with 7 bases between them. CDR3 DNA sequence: TGCGCCAGCAGCCAAGGCTCAGATAGCAATCAGCCCCAGCATTTT. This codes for CASSQGSDSNQPQHF.

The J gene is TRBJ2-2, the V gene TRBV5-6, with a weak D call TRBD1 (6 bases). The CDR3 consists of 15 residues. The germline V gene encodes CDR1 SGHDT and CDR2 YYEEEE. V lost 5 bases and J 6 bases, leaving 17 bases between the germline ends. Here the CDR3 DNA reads TGTGCCAGCAGGTGGTGGGGGCAATCGGCCGGGGAGCTGTTTTTT. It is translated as CASRWWGQSAGELFF. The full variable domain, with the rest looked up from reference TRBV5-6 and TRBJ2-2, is DAGVTQSPTHLIKTRGQQVTLRCSPKSGHDTVSWYQQALGQGPQFIFQYYEEEERQRGNFPDRFSGHQFPNYSSELNVNALLLGDSALYLCASRWWGQSAGELFFGEGSRLTVL.

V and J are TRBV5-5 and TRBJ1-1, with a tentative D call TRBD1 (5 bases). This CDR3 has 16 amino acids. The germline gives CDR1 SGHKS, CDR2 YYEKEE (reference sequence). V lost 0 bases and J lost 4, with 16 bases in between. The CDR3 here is CASSLGWGESGTEAFF. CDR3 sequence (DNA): TGTGCCAGCAGCTTGGGTTGGGGGGAAAGCGGCACTGAAGCTTTCTTT.

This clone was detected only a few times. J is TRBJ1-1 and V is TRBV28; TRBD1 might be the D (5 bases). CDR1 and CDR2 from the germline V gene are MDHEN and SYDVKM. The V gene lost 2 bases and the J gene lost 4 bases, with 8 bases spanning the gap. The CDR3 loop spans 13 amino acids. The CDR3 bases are TGTGCCAGCAGTTTAGGAGGGGTCACTGAAGCTTTCTTT. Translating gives CASSLGGVTEAFF. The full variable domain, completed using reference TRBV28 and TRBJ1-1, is DVKVTQSSRYLVKRTGEKVFLECVQDMDHENMFWYRQDPGLGLRLIYFSYDVKMKEKGDIPEGYSVSREKKERFSLILESASTNQTSMYLCASSLGGVTEAFFGQGTRLTVV.

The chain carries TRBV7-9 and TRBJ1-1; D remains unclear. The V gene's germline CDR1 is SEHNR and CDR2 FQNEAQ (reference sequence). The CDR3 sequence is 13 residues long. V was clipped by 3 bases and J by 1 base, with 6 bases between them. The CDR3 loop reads CASSLSSNTEAFF. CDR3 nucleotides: TGTGCCAGCAGCTTGTCTTCGAACACTGAAGCTTTCTTT. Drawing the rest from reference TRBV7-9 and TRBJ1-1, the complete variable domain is DTGVSQNPRHKITKRGQNVTFRCDPISEHNRLYWYRQTLGQGPEFLTYFQNEAQLEKSRLLSDRFSAERPKGSFSTLEIQRTEQGDSAMYLCASSLSSNTEAFFGQGTRLTVV.

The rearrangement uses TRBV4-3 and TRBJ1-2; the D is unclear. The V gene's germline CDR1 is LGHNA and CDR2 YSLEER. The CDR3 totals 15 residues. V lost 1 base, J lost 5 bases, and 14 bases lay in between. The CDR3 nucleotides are TGCGCCAGCAGCCAAGTAAAGGAAGTTGAGTATGGCTACACCTTC. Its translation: CASSQVKEVEYGYTF.

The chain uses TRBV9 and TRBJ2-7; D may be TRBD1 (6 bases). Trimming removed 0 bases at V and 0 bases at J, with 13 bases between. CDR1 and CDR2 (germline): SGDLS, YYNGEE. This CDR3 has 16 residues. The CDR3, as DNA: TGTGCCAGCAGCGTAGGTCAGGGGTCGATCTCCTACGAGCAGTACTTC. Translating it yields CASSVGQGSISYEQYF.

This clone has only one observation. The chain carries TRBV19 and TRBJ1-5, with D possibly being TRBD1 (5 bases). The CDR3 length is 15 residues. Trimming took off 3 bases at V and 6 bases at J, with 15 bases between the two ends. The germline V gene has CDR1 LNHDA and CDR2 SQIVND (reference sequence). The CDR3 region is CASSMEGAASQPQHF. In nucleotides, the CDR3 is TGTGCCAGTAGTATGGAAGGGGCCGCCAGTCAGCCCCAGCATTTT.

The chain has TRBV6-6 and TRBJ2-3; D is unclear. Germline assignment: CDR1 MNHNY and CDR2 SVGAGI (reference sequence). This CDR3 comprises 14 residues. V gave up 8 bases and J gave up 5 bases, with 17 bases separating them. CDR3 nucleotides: TGTGCCAGCCACGGTACAGCCAGGAAAGATACGCAGTATTTT. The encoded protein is CASHGTARKDTQYF.